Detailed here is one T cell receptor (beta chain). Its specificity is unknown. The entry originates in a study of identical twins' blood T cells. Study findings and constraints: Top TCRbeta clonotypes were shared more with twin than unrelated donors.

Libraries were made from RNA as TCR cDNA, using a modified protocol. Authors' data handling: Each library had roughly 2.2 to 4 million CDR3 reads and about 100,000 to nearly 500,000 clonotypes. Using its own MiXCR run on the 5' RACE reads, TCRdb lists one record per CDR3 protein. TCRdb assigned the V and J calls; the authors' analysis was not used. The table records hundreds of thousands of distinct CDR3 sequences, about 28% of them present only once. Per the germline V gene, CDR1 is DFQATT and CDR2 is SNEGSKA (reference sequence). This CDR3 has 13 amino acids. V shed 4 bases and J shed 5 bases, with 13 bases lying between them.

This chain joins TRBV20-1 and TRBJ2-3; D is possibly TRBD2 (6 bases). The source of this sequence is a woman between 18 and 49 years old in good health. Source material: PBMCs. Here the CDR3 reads CSATHPGEDTQYF. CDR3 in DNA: TGCAGTGCTACACACCCGGGAGAAGATACGCAGTATTTT.